The clone carrying this T cell receptor beta chain was observed a handful of times. Its antigen is not known. Per germline, CDR1 SNHLY and CDR2 FYNNEI. CDR3 length: 12 residues. V was trimmed by 6 bases and J by 4 bases, leaving 9 bases between them. This record belongs to a study of shared clonotypes between healthy human individuals. Some clones are missing from TCRdb's copy, which holds only in-frame ones; the method was immunoSEQ multiplex PCR. The table includes 600,000 to 750,000 clones, more than 70% detected once. Each sample came from a Caucasian adult donor living in Nashville, Tennessee. General observations from the study: Rarefaction curves obtained for sorted subsets showed sequencing incomplete despite large depth. Investigators expected sequencing depth to affect clonotype sharing among donors. The generation probabilities recorded for non-shared clonotypes fell below those of clonotypes shared by all four donors.

This rearrangement joins TRBV2 to TRBJ1-2, with D possibly TRBD1 on 6 matching bases. The sequencing sample was made of memory CD4+ T cells sorted from blood. Indicated subset: CD45RA-negative fraction. The receptor's source is a woman in her twenties or thirties in good health. The CDR3 region has the DNA TGTGCCAGCAGGCAGGGGAGCTATGGCTACACCTTC. It codes for CASRQGSYGYTF.